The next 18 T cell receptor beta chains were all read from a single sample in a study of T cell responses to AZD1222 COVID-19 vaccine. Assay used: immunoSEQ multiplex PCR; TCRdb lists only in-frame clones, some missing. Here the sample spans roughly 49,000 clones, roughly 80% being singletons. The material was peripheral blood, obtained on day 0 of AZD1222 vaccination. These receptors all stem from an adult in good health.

DNA of the CDR3: TGTGCCAGCAGCCAACTAGACAGGGTGGCTGAAGCTTTCTTT. It encodes CASSQLDRVAEAFF. The rearrangement uses TRBV6-2 or TRBV6-3 and TRBJ1-1; 7 bases map to TRBD1. CDR1 MNHEY and CDR2 SVGEGT come from the germline V gene. The CDR3 consists of 14 residues. The J segment lost 6 bases and the V segment lost 6 bases, leaving 10 bases of the junction unmatched.

The CDR3 coding sequence is TGCGCCAGCAGCCATAACAGGGCAAGAGCTAACTATGGCTACACCTTC. This gives the protein CASSHNRARANYGYTF. The rearrangement links TRBV4-1 to TRBJ1-2, with a possible D match to TRBD1 (6 bases). The CDR3 totals 16 residues. Trimming left V 3 bases short and J 0 bases short, with 14 bases between. Germline V CDR1 and CDR2: MGHRA, YSYEKL.

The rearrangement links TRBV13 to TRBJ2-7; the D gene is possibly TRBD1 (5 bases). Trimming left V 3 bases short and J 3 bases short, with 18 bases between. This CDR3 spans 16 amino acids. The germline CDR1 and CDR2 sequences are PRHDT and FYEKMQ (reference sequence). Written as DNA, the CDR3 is TGTGCCAGCAGCTTGAGAAAGGGGCCAAACTACTACGAGCAGTACTTC. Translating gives CASSLRKGPNYYEQYF.

DNA of the CDR3: TGTGCCAGCAGCCAACAGGGTTCCTACGAGCAGTACGTC. Translated: CASSQQGSYEQYV. V usage is TRBV5-6 and J usage is TRBJ2-7; the D gene is possibly TRBD1 (6 bases). Trimming took 4 bases from V and 1 from J, leaving 9 bases between them. This CDR3 contains 13 residues. Germline values: CDR1 SGHDT, CDR2 YYEEEE.

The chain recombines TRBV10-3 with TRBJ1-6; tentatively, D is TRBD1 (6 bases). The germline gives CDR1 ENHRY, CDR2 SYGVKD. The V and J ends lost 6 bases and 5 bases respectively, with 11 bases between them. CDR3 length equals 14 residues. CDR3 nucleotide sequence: TGTGCCATCAGGCCAGGGGTCGATAATTCACCCCTCCACTTT. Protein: CAIRPGVDNSPLHF.

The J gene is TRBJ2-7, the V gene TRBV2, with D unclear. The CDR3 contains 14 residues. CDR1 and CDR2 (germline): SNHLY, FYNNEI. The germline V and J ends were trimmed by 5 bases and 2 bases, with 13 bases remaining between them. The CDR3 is CASSPRTATYEQYF. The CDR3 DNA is TGTGCCAGCAGTCCTAGGACGGCAACCTACGAGCAGTACTTC.

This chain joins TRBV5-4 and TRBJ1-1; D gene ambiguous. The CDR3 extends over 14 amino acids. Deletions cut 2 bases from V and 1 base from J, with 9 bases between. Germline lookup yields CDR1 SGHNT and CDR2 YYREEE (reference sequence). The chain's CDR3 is CASSLRPTNTEAFF. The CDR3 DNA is TGTGCCAGCAGCTTAAGGCCAACGAACACTGAAGCTTTCTTT.

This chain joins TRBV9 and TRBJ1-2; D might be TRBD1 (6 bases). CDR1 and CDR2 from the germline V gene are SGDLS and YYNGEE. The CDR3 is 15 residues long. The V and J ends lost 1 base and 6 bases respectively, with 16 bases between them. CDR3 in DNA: TGTGCCAGCAGCGTAACATCGGGGGCTAGGGATGGCTACACCTTC. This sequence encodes CASSVTSGARDGYTF. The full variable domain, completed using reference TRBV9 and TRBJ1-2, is DSGVTQTPKHLITATGQRVTLRCSPRSGDLSVYWYQQSLDQGLQFLIQYYNGEERAKGNILERFSAQQFPDLHSELNLSSLELGDSALYFCASSVTSGARDGYTFGSGTRLTVV.

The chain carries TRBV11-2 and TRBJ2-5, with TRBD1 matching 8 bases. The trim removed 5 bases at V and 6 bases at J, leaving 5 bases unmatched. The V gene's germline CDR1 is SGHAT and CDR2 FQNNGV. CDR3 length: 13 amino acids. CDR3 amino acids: CASSNGQGQTQYF. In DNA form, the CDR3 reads TGTGCCAGCAGCAATGGACAGGGCCAGACCCAGTACTTC.

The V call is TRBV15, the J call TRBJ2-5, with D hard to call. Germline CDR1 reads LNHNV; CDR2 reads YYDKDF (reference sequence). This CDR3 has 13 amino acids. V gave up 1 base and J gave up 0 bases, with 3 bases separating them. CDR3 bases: TGTGCCACCAGCAGAGTCTACCAAGAGACCCAGTACTTC. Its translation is CATSRVYQETQYF.

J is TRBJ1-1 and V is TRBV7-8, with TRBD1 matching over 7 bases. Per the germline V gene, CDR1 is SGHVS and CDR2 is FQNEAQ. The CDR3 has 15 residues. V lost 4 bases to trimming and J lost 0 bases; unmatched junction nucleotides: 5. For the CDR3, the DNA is TGTGCCAGCAGCTCCAGGACAGGCATGAACACTGAAGCTTTCTTT. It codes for CASSSRTGMNTEAFF.

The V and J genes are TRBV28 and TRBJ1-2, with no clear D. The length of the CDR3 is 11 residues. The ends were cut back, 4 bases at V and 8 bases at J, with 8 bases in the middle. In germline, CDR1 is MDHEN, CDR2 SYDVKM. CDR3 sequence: CASSSSYGYTF. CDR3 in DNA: TGTGCCAGCAGTTCCTCTTACGGCTACACCTTC.

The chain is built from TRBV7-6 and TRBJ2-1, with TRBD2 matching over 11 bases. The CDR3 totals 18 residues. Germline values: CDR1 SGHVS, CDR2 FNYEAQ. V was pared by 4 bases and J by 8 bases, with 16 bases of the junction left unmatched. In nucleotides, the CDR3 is TGTGCCAGCAGCTCAACCATAGCGGGGGGGAGCCCTTACGATGAGCAGTTCTTC. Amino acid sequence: CASSSTIAGGSPYDEQFF.

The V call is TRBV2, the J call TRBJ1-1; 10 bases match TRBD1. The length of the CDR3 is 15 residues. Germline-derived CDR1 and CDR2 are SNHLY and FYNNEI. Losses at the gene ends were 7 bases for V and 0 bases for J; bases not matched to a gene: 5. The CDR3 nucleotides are TGTGCCAGCACTGACAGGGGGCGAATGAACACTGAAGCTTTCTTT. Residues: CASTDRGRMNTEAFF. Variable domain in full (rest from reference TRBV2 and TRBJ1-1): EPEVTQTPSHQVTQMGQEVILRCVPISNHLYFYWYRQILGQKVEFLVSFYNNEISEKSEIFDDQFSVERPDGSNFTLKIRSTKLEDSAMYFCASTDRGRMNTEAFFGQGTRLTVV.

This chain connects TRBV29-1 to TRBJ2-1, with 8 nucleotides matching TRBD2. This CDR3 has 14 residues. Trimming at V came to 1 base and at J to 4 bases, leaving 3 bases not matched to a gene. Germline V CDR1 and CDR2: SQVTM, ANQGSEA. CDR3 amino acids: CSVEAKRGYNEQFF. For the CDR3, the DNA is TGCAGCGTTGAAGCGAAGCGGGGGTACAATGAGCAGTTCTTC.

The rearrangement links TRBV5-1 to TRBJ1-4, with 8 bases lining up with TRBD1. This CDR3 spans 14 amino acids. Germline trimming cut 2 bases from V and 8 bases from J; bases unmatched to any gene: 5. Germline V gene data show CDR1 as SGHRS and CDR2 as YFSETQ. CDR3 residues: CASSLGTGEEKLFF. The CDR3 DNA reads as TGCGCCAGCAGCTTAGGGACAGGAGAGGAAAAACTGTTTTTT.

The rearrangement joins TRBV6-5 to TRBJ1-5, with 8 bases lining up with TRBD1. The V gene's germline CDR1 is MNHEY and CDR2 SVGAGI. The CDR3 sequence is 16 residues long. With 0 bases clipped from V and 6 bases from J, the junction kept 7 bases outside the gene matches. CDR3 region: CASSYSAGGIGQPQHF. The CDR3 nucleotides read TGTGCCAGCAGTTACTCAGCAGGGGGCATAGGTCAGCCCCAGCATTTT.

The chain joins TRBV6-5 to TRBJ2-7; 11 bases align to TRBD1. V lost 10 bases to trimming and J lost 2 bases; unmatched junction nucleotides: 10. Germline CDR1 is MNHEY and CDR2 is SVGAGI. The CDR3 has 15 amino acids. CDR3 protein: CATRPGTGGAYEQYF. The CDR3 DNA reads TGTGCCACCAGACCCGGGACAGGGGGGGCCTACGAGCAGTACTTC.